Each of the 28 T cell receptor beta chains below was sequenced from the same sample in a study of CD8 T cells in Susac syndrome. Random hexamers were used to reverse transcribe 0.5 to 1 ug of RNA. TCRdb redid the calling of the immunoSEQ multiplex PCR reads with MiXCR, one entry per CDR3 protein. The sample gives around 120,000 distinct CDR3 sequences, less than 95% of which show up once; roughly 0.13% is in the top ten. Sequencing was carried out using CD4+ T cells from PBMCs. These receptors were collected from a human donor with multiple sclerosis.

The V call is TRBV18, the J call TRBJ2-7; 8 nucleotides line up with TRBD1. This CDR3 is built from 15 residues. Trimming at V came to 4 bases and at J to 5 bases, leaving 10 bases not matched to a gene. Looked up from germline, CDR1 is KGHSH and CDR2 is LQKENI. CDR3 region: CASSQGTGVLDEQYF. CDR3 nucleotide sequence: TGTGCCAGCTCACAAGGGACAGGAGTGTTAGACGAGCAGTACTTC.

J is TRBJ2-7 and V is TRBV10-3; TRBD2 is a possible D gene (5 bases). The CDR3 has 11 residues. Trimming shortened V by 8 bases and J by 3 bases, and 8 bases separated the two germline ends. Germline V gives CDR1 ENHRY, CDR2 SYGVKD. CDR3 in DNA: TGTGCCATCCAGACTAACTACGAGCAGTACTTC. It codes for CAIQTNYEQYF.

The chain employs TRBV12-3 or TRBV12-4 and TRBJ2-7; D not certain. The V gene lost 2 bases and the J gene lost 1 base, with 9 bases spanning the gap. The CDR3 length is 14 residues. The CDR3 nucleotides read TGTGCCAGCAGTTTAACACAGAGTTCCTACGAGCAGTACTTC. The encoded protein is CASSLTQSSYEQYF.

The V and J genes are TRBV20-1 and TRBJ2-5; 10 bases align to TRBD2. CDR1 and CDR2 (germline): DFQATT, SNEGSKA (reference sequence). The CDR3 runs to 14 residues. V shed 5 bases, J shed 6 bases, and the junction held 9 bases outside the gene matches. The CDR3 reads CSAPAAGGPKTQYF. DNA for the CDR3: TGCAGTGCTCCTGCAGCGGGAGGGCCGAAGACCCAGTACTTC.

The table lists this clonotype with a count of one. The chain employs TRBV7-2 and TRBJ2-2; perhaps TRBD1 as D (5 bases). Germline CDR1 SGHTA, CDR2 FQGNSA. The ends were cut back, 4 bases at V and 1 base at J, with 7 bases in the middle. The CDR3 length is 14 residues. CDR3 sequence reads: CASSSTVNTGELFF. DNA for the CDR3: TGTGCCAGCAGCTCGACAGTGAACACCGGGGAGCTGTTTTTT.

The CDR3 coding sequence is TGTGCCAGCAGCCAGGACAGGGTTGCCTACGAGCAGTACTTC. It is translated as CASSQDRVAYEQYF. The chain links TRBV6-5 to TRBJ2-7; 8 positions agree with TRBD1. The CDR3 runs 14 residues. Germline loops: CDR1 MNHEY, CDR2 SVGAGI. J was trimmed by 2 bases and V by 6 bases; bases with no gene match: 6.

The chain combines TRBV29-1 with TRBJ2-3; D may be TRBD1 (5 bases). Trimming took 5 bases from V and 5 from J, leaving 11 bases between them. CDR3 size: 12 residues. The germline V gene has CDR1 SQVTM and CDR2 ANQGSEA. CDR3 sequence: CSVKRGRDTQYF. As DNA, the CDR3 is TGCAGCGTTAAAAGGGGCCGAGATACGCAGTATTTT.

V gene TRBV30 combines with J gene TRBJ2-3, with 8 bases aligning to TRBD2. V dropped 8 bases and J dropped 10; count of bases not matched to a gene: 5. The CDR3 has 10 residues. CDR1 and CDR2 (germline): GTSNPN, SVGIG (reference sequence). The DNA of the CDR3 is TGTGCCACGGGACTAGGAGCGCAGTATTTT. Translation gives CATGLGAQYF.

The rearrangement joins TRBV11-1 to TRBJ2-1; D remains unclear. Germline V lookup: CDR1 SGHAT, CDR2 FQDESV (reference sequence). Trimming cost V 5 bases and J 0 bases, with 8 bases left between them. CDR3 length equals 14 residues. The CDR3 loop is CASSRVISYNEQFF. The CDR3 region has the DNA TGTGCCAGCAGCAGGGTAATCTCCTACAATGAGCAGTTCTTC.

J is TRBJ2-5 and V is TRBV7-2; weak D call: TRBD2 (5 bases). The CDR3 is made up of 13 amino acids. With 7 bases removed from V and 7 bases from J, the gap between germline ends came to 16 bases. Germline V CDR1 and CDR2: SGHTA, FQGNSA. The CDR3 sequence is CASTLAFTGTQYF. Here the CDR3 DNA reads TGTGCCAGCACCCTAGCCTTCACGGGGACCCAGTACTTC.

V usage is TRBV29-1 and J usage is TRBJ2-3; D might be TRBD2 (7 bases). The CDR3 runs 11 residues. CDR1 and CDR2 from the germline V gene are SQVTM and ANQGSEA. The germline V and J ends were trimmed by 8 bases and 6 bases, with 12 bases remaining between them. The CDR3 DNA reads as TGCAGCCCGGGGGGCTCCGATACGCAGTATTTT. Translating it yields CSPGGSDTQYF.

This clonotype was counted a few times. The chain recombines TRBV6-1 with TRBJ1-1; D is unresolved. CDR1 and CDR2 (germline): MNHNS, SASEGT. The CDR3 totals 13 residues. Trimming cost V 7 bases and J 4 bases, with 13 bases left between them. This CDR3 is CASIFRDITEAFF. The DNA for the CDR3 is TGTGCCAGCATCTTTCGGGATATCACTGAAGCTTTCTTT.

The rearrangement links TRBV5-1 to TRBJ2-7, with D hard to call. The CDR3 has 11 amino acids. Per the germline V gene, CDR1 is SGHRS and CDR2 is YFSETQ. Trimming left V 0 bases short and J 6 bases short, with 4 bases between. CDR3 bases: TGCGCCAGCAGCTTGGACAGCGAGCAGTACTTC. It codes for CASSLDSEQYF.

The rearrangement links TRBV16 to TRBJ1-1, with 7 bases lining up with TRBD1. The CDR3 totals 15 residues. Germline trimming cut 4 bases from V and 2 bases from J; bases unmatched to any gene: 7. Germline values: CDR1 KGHSY, CDR2 FQNENV. The CDR3 reads CASSRGQLVNTEAFF. The CDR3, as DNA: TGTGCCAGCAGCCGGGGACAGCTTGTTAACACTGAAGCTTTCTTT.

This rearrangement joins TRBV6-6 to TRBJ2-7; the D call may be TRBD1 or TRBD2 (5 bases each). Trimming took 6 bases from V and 0 from J, leaving 12 bases between them. Looked up from germline, CDR1 is MNHNY and CDR2 is SVGAGI (reference sequence). This CDR3 is built from 14 residues. The CDR3 bases are TGTGCCAGCAGCCGGGACCTTCTCTCCTACGAGCAGTACTTC. Protein sequence: CASSRDLLSYEQYF.

The chain combines TRBV5-1 with TRBJ2-3; TRBD2 might be the D (6 bases). Germline CDR1 SGHRS, CDR2 YFSETQ. The V gene lost 4 bases and the J gene lost 4 bases, with 13 bases spanning the gap. The CDR3 has 14 residues. CDR3: CASSPVGGADTQYF. CDR3 coding DNA: TGCGCCAGCAGCCCCGTCGGGGGTGCAGATACGCAGTATTTT.

CDR3 in amino acids: CASSFIFGEAFF. For the CDR3, the DNA is TGTGCCAGCAGTTTTATCTTCGGTGAAGCTTTCTTT. This chain connects TRBV12-3 or TRBV12-4 to TRBJ1-1; no reliable D call. CDR3 length equals 12 residues. V lost 3 bases, J lost 7 bases, and 9 bases lay in between.

The chain is built from TRBV29-1 and TRBJ1-2; 7 nucleotides line up with TRBD1. The CDR3 consists of 13 residues. The germline V gene has CDR1 SQVTM and CDR2 ANQGSEA. With V trimmed by 6 bases and J by 6 bases, 10 bases remained unmatched. The CDR3 region is CSVTDREAHGYTF. Written as DNA, the CDR3 is TGCAGCGTCACCGACAGGGAGGCGCATGGCTACACCTTC.

The chain is built from TRBV3-1 and TRBJ1-5; the match to TRBD1 covers 8 bases. CDR3 size: 14 residues. Germline trimming cut 4 bases from V and 3 bases from J; bases unmatched to any gene: 2. The germline V gene encodes CDR1 LGHDT and CDR2 YNNKEL (reference sequence). The CDR3 bases are TGTGCCAGCAGCCTGACAGGGGACAATCAGCCCCAGCATTTT. It codes for CASSLTGDNQPQHF. The full variable domain, in which reference TRBV3-1 and TRBJ1-5 provide the parts outside the CDR3, is DTAVSQTPKYLVTQMGNDKSIKCEQNLGHDTMYWYKQDSKKFLKIMFSYNNKELIINETVPNRFSPKSPDKAHLNLHINSLELGDSAVYFCASSLTGDNQPQHFGDGTRLSIL.

This sequence joins TRBV6-6 and TRBJ2-7, with D uncertain. The germline V gene has CDR1 MNHNY and CDR2 SVGAGI (reference sequence). The CDR3 has 13 amino acids. Trimming stripped 2 bases from V and 7 bases from J, with 12 bases between. This chain's CDR3 is CASSYDGLEEQYF. CDR3 nucleotide sequence: TGTGCCAGCAGTTACGACGGTCTGGAGGAGCAGTACTTC.

This chain uses TRBV3-1 with TRBJ2-2; 9 nucleotides match TRBD1. The CDR3 is 14 amino acids. J lost 11 bases, V lost 4 bases, and 8 bases had no gene match. CDR1 LGHDT and CDR2 YNNKEL come from the germline V gene (reference sequence). The CDR3 DNA is TGTGCCAGCAGCCCGCGCTATACAGGGGGCGAGCTGTTTTTT. Protein: CASSPRYTGGELFF.

The chain couples TRBV10-2 to TRBJ1-5; D is ambiguous. Germline CDR1 and CDR2: WSHSY and SAAADI. This CDR3 spans 13 amino acids. Deletions cut 7 bases from V and 5 bases from J, with 12 bases between. CDR3 DNA sequence: TGCGCCAGCACCAAGAGAAACGATCAGCCCCAGCATTTT. Translating it yields CASTKRNDQPQHF.

This chain links TRBV27 with TRBJ1-4; D is unclear. V was shortened by 8 bases and J by 4 bases, with 17 bases between the two germline ends. CDR3 length equals 15 residues. The germline V gene encodes CDR1 MNHEY and CDR2 SMNVEV (reference sequence). The CDR3 is CASRPSTGINEKLFF. CDR3 DNA sequence: TGTGCCAGCCGACCCTCGACGGGAATTAATGAAAAACTGTTTTTT. The full variable domain, with the rest looked up from reference TRBV27 and TRBJ1-4, is EAQVTQNPRYLITVTGKKLTVTCSQNMNHEYMSWYRQDPGLGLRQIYYSMNVEVTDKGDVPEGYKVSRKEKRNFPLILESPSPNQTSLYFCASRPSTGINEKLFFGSGTQLSVL.

The gene calls are TRBV3-1 and TRBJ1-2, with D maybe TRBD1 (5 bases). This CDR3 spans 13 amino acids. In germline, CDR1 is LGHDT, CDR2 YNNKEL (reference sequence). The V end was cut by 3 bases, the J end by 2 bases, with 7 bases between. The CDR3 protein is CASSHQGNYGYTF. The DNA of the CDR3 is TGTGCCAGCAGCCACCAGGGAAACTATGGCTACACCTTC.

The rearrangement joins TRBV9 to TRBJ2-2, with 8 bases identical to TRBD2. With 7 bases clipped from V and 7 bases from J, the junction kept 6 bases outside the gene matches. CDR3 length: 13 amino acids. Germline values: CDR1 SGDLS, CDR2 YYNGEE. CDR3 amino acids: CASRGGADGELFF. DNA for the CDR3: TGTGCCAGCCGGGGGGGAGCGGACGGGGAGCTGTTTTTT.

This sequence joins TRBV6-2 or TRBV6-3 and TRBJ2-2; D is undetermined. The CDR3 has 15 residues. V gave up 6 bases and J gave up 4 bases, with 15 bases separating them. The germline V gene has CDR1 MNHEY and CDR2 SVGEGT. The CDR3 reads CASSWIGQITGELFF. The CDR3, as DNA: TGTGCCAGCAGCTGGATCGGGCAGATCACCGGGGAGCTGTTTTTT.

This chain connects TRBV7-2 to TRBJ2-1, with TRBD1 as a possible D gene (5 bases). CDR1 and CDR2 (germline): SGHTA, FQGNSA. The ends were cut back, 5 bases at V and 7 bases at J, with 15 bases in the middle. CDR3 length equals 14 residues. The CDR3 DNA sequence: TGTGCCAGCAGCCTCCTCCCCCAGGGTAATGAGCAGTTCTTC. Its translation is CASSLLPQGNEQFF.

The chain has TRBV29-1 and TRBJ2-3; the D is unclear. Trimming stripped 7 bases from V and 1 base from J, with 12 bases between. Germline V gene lookup returns CDR1 SQVTM and CDR2 ANQGSEA. The CDR3 sequence is 13 residues long. The CDR3 nucleotides are TGCAGCGCTAACAGACTGGGCACAGATACGCAGTATTTT. Protein: CSANRLGTDTQYF.